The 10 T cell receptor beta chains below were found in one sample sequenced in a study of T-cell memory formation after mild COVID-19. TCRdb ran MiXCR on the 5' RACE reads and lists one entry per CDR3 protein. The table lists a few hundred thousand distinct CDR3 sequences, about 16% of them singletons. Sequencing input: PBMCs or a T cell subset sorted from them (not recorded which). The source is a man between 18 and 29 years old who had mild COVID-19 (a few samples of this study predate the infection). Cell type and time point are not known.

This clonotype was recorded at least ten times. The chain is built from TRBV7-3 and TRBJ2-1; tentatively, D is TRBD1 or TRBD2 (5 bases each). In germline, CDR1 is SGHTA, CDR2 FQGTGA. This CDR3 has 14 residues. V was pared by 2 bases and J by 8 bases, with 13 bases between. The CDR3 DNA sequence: TGTGCCAGCAGCTTATGGGGGTCCGGGGATGAGCAGTTCTTC. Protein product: CASSLWGSGDEQFF. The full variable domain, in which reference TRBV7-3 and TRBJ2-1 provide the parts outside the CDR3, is GAGVSQTPSNKVTEKGKYVELRCDPISGHTALYWYRQSLGQGPEFLIYFQGTGAADDSGLPNDRFFAVRPEGSVSTLKIQRTERGDSAVYLCASSLWGSGDEQFFGPGTRLTVL.

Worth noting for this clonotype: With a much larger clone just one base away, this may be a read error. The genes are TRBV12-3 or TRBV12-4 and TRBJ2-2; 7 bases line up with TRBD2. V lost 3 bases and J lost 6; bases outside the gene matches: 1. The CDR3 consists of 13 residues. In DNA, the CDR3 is TGTGCCAGCAGTTTCGGACTAGCCGGGGAGCTGTTTTTT. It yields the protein CASSFGLAGELFF.

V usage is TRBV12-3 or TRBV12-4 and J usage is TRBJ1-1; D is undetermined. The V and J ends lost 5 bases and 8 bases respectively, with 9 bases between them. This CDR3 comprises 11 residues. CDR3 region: CASSPEREAFF. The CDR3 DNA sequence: TGTGCCAGCAGTCCTGAGAGGGAAGCTTTCTTT.

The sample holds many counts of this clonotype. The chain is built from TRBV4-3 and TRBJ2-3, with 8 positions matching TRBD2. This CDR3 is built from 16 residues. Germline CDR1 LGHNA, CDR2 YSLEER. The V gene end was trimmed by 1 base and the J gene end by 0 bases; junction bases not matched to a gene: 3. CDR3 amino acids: CASSQGAGVSTDTQYF. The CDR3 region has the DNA TGCGCCAGCAGCCAAGGAGCGGGGGTTAGCACAGATACGCAGTATTTT.

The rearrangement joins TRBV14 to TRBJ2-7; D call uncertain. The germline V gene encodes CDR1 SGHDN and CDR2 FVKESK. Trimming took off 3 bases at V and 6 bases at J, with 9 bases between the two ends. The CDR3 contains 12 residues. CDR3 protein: CASSQKISEQYV. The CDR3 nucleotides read TGTGCCAGCAGCCAGAAAATCTCCGAGCAGTACGTC.

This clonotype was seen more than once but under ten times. The CDR3 bases are TGTGCCAGCACCCTCGAATCACACCTGAACACTGAAGCTTTCTTT. This sequence encodes CASTLESHLNTEAFF. The chain links TRBV7-9 to TRBJ1-1; D unclear. The length of the CDR3 is 15 residues. Germline CDR1 SEHNR, CDR2 FQNEAQ (reference sequence). Trimming took 7 bases from V and 0 from J, leaving 15 bases between them.

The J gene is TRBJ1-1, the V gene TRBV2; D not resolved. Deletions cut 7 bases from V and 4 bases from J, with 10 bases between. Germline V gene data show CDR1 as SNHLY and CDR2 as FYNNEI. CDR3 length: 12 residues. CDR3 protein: CASKTRGTEAFF. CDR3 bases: TGTGCCAGCAAGACTAGAGGCACTGAAGCTTTCTTT.

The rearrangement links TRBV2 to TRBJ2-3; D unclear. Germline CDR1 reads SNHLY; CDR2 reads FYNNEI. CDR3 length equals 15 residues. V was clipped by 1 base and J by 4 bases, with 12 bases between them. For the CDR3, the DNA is TGTGCCAGCAGTGAAGGTCGTATTGGCGCAGATACGCAGTATTTT. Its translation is CASSEGRIGADTQYF.

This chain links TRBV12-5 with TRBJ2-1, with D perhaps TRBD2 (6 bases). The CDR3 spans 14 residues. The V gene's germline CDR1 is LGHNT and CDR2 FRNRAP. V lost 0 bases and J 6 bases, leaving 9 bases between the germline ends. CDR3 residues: CASGLVLGGNEQFF. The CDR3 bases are TGTGCTAGTGGTTTGGTACTGGGAGGCAATGAGCAGTTCTTC.

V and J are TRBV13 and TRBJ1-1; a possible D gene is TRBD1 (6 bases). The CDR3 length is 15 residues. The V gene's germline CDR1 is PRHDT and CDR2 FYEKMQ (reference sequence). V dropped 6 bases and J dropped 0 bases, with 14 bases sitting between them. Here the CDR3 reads CASSFDQGLNTEAFF. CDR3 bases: TGTGCCAGCAGTTTTGACCAGGGGCTGAACACTGAAGCTTTCTTT.